These 29 T cell receptor beta chains were all obtained from the same sample, sequenced in a study of T cells in Graves' hyperthyroidism and ophthalmopathy (dated 2019 in TCRdb). The library was made by multiplex PCR. Sequencing was performed on an Illumina HiSeq 2000. Amplification of TCR beta CDR3 regions was carried out from RNA transcripts. For the first round of RT-PCR on the TCR CDR3, the HTBI primer set was used together with the Qiagen OneStep RT-PCR kit. The public reads were run again by TCRdb, first through fastp at Q25 and then through MiXCR, and only productive beta chains were kept. Rows are combined by CDR3 protein, so each entry shows the most common genes and DNA. The table for this sample lists around 600,000 distinct CDR3 sequences; 15% to 18% of them were counted only once. 7.3% of the sample lies in the top ten. The sequenced material came from blood. These receptors all stem from a woman aged 25 to 39 with Graves' hyperthyroidism.

The table lists this clonotype with many counts. The rearrangement joins TRBV5-5 to TRBJ2-1; no firm D call. Trimming stripped 1 base from V and 5 bases from J, with 7 bases between. Germline lookup yields CDR1 SGHKS and CDR2 YYEKEE (reference sequence). The CDR3 runs 13 residues. CDR3 coding DNA: TGTGCCAGCAGCTTGTGGCGGAACAATGAGCAGTTCTTC. Its translation: CASSLWRNNEQFF.

This clonotype was counted between two and nine times. The chain recombines TRBV19 with TRBJ2-1, with TRBD2 identical over 7 bases. With 6 bases clipped from V and 5 bases from J, the junction kept 7 bases outside the gene matches. CDR3 length: 14 residues. Germline V gene data show CDR1 as LNHDA and CDR2 as SQIVND (reference sequence). This CDR3 is CASSPAGVDNEQFF. The CDR3 bases are TGTGCCAGTAGCCCCGCGGGAGTTGACAATGAGCAGTTCTTC.

This chain connects TRBV4-1 to TRBJ2-7; weak D call: TRBD1 (6 bases). Germline assignment: CDR1 MGHRA and CDR2 YSYEKL. Trimming left V 4 bases short and J 0 bases short, with 16 bases between. The CDR3 runs to 16 residues. The CDR3 DNA is TGCGCCAGCAGCCTAGAACAACAGGGAGCCTCCTACGAGCAGTACTTC. Amino acids: CASSLEQQGASYEQYF.

This clonotype was detected a few times. Being one base from a much bigger clone, this may be a read error. The rearrangement links TRBV11-2 to TRBJ2-7; 9 bases match TRBD1. Germline V gives CDR1 SGHAT, CDR2 FQNNGV. With 2 bases clipped from V and 6 bases from J, the junction kept 8 bases outside the gene matches. This CDR3 comprises 15 residues. The CDR3 here is CASSLIGTGLCEQYF. The CDR3 coding sequence is TGTGCCAGCAGCTTAATTGGGACAGGGCTCTGCGAGCAGTACTTC.

The chain uses TRBV7-9 and TRBJ1-2; D is possibly TRBD1 (6 bases). The CDR3 is 15 amino acids. V shed 6 bases and J shed 5 bases, with 19 bases lying between them. Germline V gives CDR1 SEHNR, CDR2 FQNEAQ (reference sequence). CDR3 residues: CASSSTRGGRYGYTF. The CDR3 coding sequence is TGTGCCAGCAGTTCCACGCGGGGGGGCCGTTATGGCTACACCTTC.

The table lists this clonotype with many counts. The V call is TRBV6-5, the J call TRBJ2-7; TRBD1 agrees at 9 bases. With 2 bases clipped from V and 0 bases from J, the junction kept 5 bases outside the gene matches. The CDR3 runs to 16 residues. Germline CDR1 and CDR2: MNHEY and SVGAGI. The CDR3 DNA is TGTGCCAGCAGTTACGTCGGGACAGGGAACTCCTACGAGCAGTACTTC. As protein: CASSYVGTGNSYEQYF.

This clonotype was counted ten times or more. The chain joins TRBV5-1 to TRBJ2-1; 7 bases agree with TRBD1. V lost 4 bases to trimming and J lost 7 bases; unmatched junction nucleotides: 5. Germline CDR1 SGHRS, CDR2 YFSETQ. This CDR3 is built from 13 residues. This CDR3 reads CASSPGGGNEQFF. The DNA of the CDR3 is TGCGCCAGCAGCCCAGGGGGTGGGAATGAGCAGTTCTTC.

This clonotype was seen a few times. The rearrangement links TRBV4-2 to TRBJ2-6; D is uncertain. The CDR3 spans 14 residues. Germline V gives CDR1 LGHNA, CDR2 YNFKEQ. Trimming removed 6 bases from V and 0 bases from J, with 6 bases in between. The CDR3 loop reads CASRRGSGANVLTF. CDR3 nucleotides: TGTGCCAGCAGACGCGGCTCTGGGGCCAACGTCCTGACTTTC.

This rearrangement joins TRBV20-1 to TRBJ2-2; 8 bases line up with TRBD1. After removal of 2 bases from V and 6 bases from J, the junction contained 5 bases not matched to a gene. The CDR3 contains 14 residues. Germline CDR1 DFQATT, CDR2 SNEGSKA (reference sequence). The CDR3 nucleotides read TGCAGTGCTAGACGGGGACAGGTCCCCGGGGAGCTGTTTTTT. Its translation is CSARRGQVPGELFF.

The V and J genes are TRBV6-5 and TRBJ2-7; D call uncertain. CDR3 length: 12 amino acids. V gave up 2 bases and J gave up 6 bases, with 8 bases separating them. Germline CDR1 reads MNHEY; CDR2 reads SVGAGI. For the CDR3, the DNA is TGTGCCAGCAGTTACGGCCTCTCCGAGCAGTACTTC. It is translated as CASSYGLSEQYF.

A remark on this clonotype: A much bigger clone sits one base away, suggesting this may be a read error. The gene calls are TRBV11-2 and TRBJ2-7; 8 bases map to TRBD1. This CDR3 is built from 14 residues. Germline-derived CDR1 and CDR2 are SGHAT and FQNNGV. The CDR3 protein is CASSLHRGYYGQYF. The DNA for the CDR3 is TGTGCCAGCAGCTTACACAGGGGGTACTACGGGCAGTACTTC.

V and J are TRBV6-1 and TRBJ2-7, with TRBD2 matching over 8 bases. The length of the CDR3 is 14 residues. Germline V gene data show CDR1 as MNHNS and CDR2 as SASEGT. V shed 6 bases, J shed 4 bases, and the junction held 8 bases outside the gene matches. CDR3 coding DNA: TGTGCCAGCAGCCGAAGGACTAGCTTTTACGAGCAGTACTTC. Translating it yields CASSRRTSFYEQYF.

A few counts support this clonotype. V usage is TRBV20-1 and J usage is TRBJ2-5; D is perhaps TRBD1 (5 bases). The CDR3 runs to 11 residues. Between the trimmed V and J ends, which lost 7 bases and 1 base, there was a span of 7 bases. CDR1 and CDR2 from the germline V gene are DFQATT and SNEGSKA (reference sequence). The CDR3 spells CSGQFQETQYF. In DNA, the CDR3 is TGCAGTGGACAGTTCCAAGAGACCCAGTACTTC.

This clonotype was recorded at least ten times. The chain has TRBV11-2 and TRBJ1-1; the D is unclear. Germline V lookup: CDR1 SGHAT, CDR2 FQNNGV. V was pared by 0 bases and J by 0 bases, with 11 bases between. The CDR3 totals 16 residues. CDR3 DNA sequence: TGTGCCAGCAGCTTAGATTTTAACAGAATGAACACTGAAGCTTTCTTT. Protein product: CASSLDFNRMNTEAFF.

This clonotype was found many times. J is TRBJ2-1 and V is TRBV12-3 or TRBV12-4; 9 nucleotides line up with TRBD1. This CDR3 has 15 amino acids. The ends lost 5 bases at V and 5 bases at J; junction bases unmatched: 7. The CDR3 sequence: CASSEQGAGDNEQFF. In DNA form, the CDR3 reads TGTGCCAGCAGTGAACAGGGGGCGGGGGACAATGAGCAGTTCTTC.

The chain has TRBV5-4 and TRBJ2-5; 9 bases match TRBD1. V was clipped by 4 bases and J by 5 bases; unmatched bases: 6. Germline CDR1 SGHNT, CDR2 YYREEE (reference sequence). CDR3 size: 14 residues. The CDR3 DNA reads as TGTGCCAGCAGCCCCCACACAGGGGGCGAGACCCAGTACTTC. Translated, it gives CASSPHTGGETQYF.

This clonotype was recorded a few times. This chain joins TRBV5-6 and TRBJ2-1; 9 nucleotides match TRBD2. There are 14 residues in the CDR3. J lost 8 bases, V lost 2 bases, and 5 bases had no gene match. Germline CDR1 SGHDT, CDR2 YYEEEE. CDR3 DNA: TGTGCCAGCAGCTTTGGGACTAGCTTCCATGAGCAGTTCTTC. This codes for CASSFGTSFHEQFF.

This clonotype was counted a few times. This chain uses TRBV7-2 with TRBJ2-6, with D hard to call. From germline, CDR1 is SGHTA and CDR2 FQGNSA. Trimming stripped 0 bases from V and 0 bases from J, with 15 bases between. The CDR3 extends over 19 amino acids. In nucleotides, the CDR3 is TGTGCCAGCAGCTTAGCGGGTGGCGGTGTGGGCTCTGGGGCCAACGTCCTGACTTTC. It codes for CASSLAGGGVGSGANVLTF.

This clonotype was seen repeatedly, ten times or more. The chain couples TRBV12-3 or TRBV12-4 to TRBJ2-7; TRBD1 is a possible D gene (5 bases). V lost 5 bases and J lost 6, with 11 bases in between. This CDR3 comprises 12 residues. For the CDR3, the DNA is TGTGCCAGCAGTGGGGAAGGGGTCGAGCAGTACTTC. Its translation: CASSGEGVEQYF.

This clonotype showed up many times. The chain employs TRBV2 and TRBJ1-6; D ambiguous. V was clipped by 8 bases and J by 7 bases, with 9 bases between them. Germline V lookup: CDR1 SNHLY, CDR2 FYNNEI. The CDR3 is made up of 12 amino acids. CDR3 loop: CASGGGNSPLHF. CDR3 nucleotides: TGTGCCAGCGGTGGTGGGAATTCACCCCTCCACTTT.

This clonotype was picked up a small number of times. The genes are TRBV19 and TRBJ2-7, with D unclear. Germline V gene sequence: CDR1 LNHDA, CDR2 SQIVND (reference sequence). V was pared by 3 bases and J by 5 bases, with 11 bases between. The CDR3 runs 13 residues. CDR3 in amino acids: CASSIRGVHEQYF. In DNA form, the CDR3 reads TGTGCCAGTAGTATTCGTGGTGTCCACGAGCAGTACTTC.

This clonotype showed up many times. This chain links TRBV2 with TRBJ2-2, with 16 bases fitting TRBD2. The CDR3 consists of 21 residues. V trimming: 3 bases; J trimming: 1 base; junction bases outside the gene matches: 11. Germline V gene sequence: CDR1 SNHLY, CDR2 FYNNEI. The chain's CDR3 is CASSDSPGLAGGKKNTGELFF. The DNA for the CDR3 is TGTGCCAGCAGTGATTCCCCGGGACTAGCGGGAGGGAAAAAGAACACCGGGGAGCTGTTTTTT.

This sequence joins TRBV27 and TRBJ1-5; 8 bases fit TRBD1. V lost 10 bases, J lost 5 bases, and 10 bases stayed unmatched. Germline CDR1 reads MNHEY; CDR2 reads SMNVEV (reference sequence). The CDR3 spans 14 residues. CDR3 region: CANRVGTGHQPQHF. DNA for the CDR3: TGTGCCAACAGGGTTGGGACAGGACATCAGCCCCAGCATTTT.

This clonotype was counted ten times or more. Written as DNA, the CDR3 is TGTGCCAGCAGCTTGGACAGGTCCTACTACGAGCAGTACTTC. Residues: CASSLDRSYYEQYF. This chain joins TRBV5-6 and TRBJ2-7, with a possible D match to TRBD1 (5 bases). CDR3 size: 14 residues. The V gene's germline CDR1 is SGHDT and CDR2 YYEEEE. Trimming removed 0 bases at V and 3 bases at J, with 10 bases between.

The gene calls are TRBV9 and TRBJ2-2; D is possibly TRBD2 (5 bases). The CDR3 is 15 amino acids. V was pared by 7 bases and J by 5 bases, with 18 bases between. Germline assignment: CDR1 SGDLS and CDR2 YYNGEE. CDR3 DNA sequence: TGTGCCAGCTCCAGCACTAGGCTCCGGACCGGGGAGCTGTTTTTT. Translation: CASSSTRLRTGELFF.

DNA for the CDR3: TGCGCCAGCAACCGGGACAGGAGCGGCGAGCAGTACTTC. This sequence encodes CASNRDRSGEQYF. This rearrangement joins TRBV10-2 to TRBJ2-7; 8 nucleotides align to TRBD1. V shed 7 bases, J shed 6 bases, and the junction held 8 bases outside the gene matches. The CDR3 length is 13 residues. Germline assignment: CDR1 WSHSY and CDR2 SAAADI.

With regard to this clonotype: A single base separates this from a much larger clone, so it may be a read error. The V and J genes are TRBV5-1 and TRBJ1-1; D is possibly TRBD1 (5 bases). The CDR3 loop spans 16 amino acids. Germline V gives CDR1 SGHRS, CDR2 YFSETQ. This CDR3 reads CASGFGLPDTNTEAFF. For the CDR3, the DNA is TGCGCCAGCGGCTTTGGTCTCCCGGACACGAACACTGAAGCTTTCTTT.

This clonotype was observed at least ten times. The chain couples TRBV30 to TRBJ2-3; TRBD1 aligns across 9 bases. The CDR3 covers 14 residues. Looked up from germline, CDR1 is GTSNPN and CDR2 is SVGIG (reference sequence). V dropped 4 bases and J dropped 6; count of bases not matched to a gene: 8. CDR3: CAWTFGQGTDTQYF. The CDR3 DNA follows: TGTGCCTGGACTTTTGGACAGGGGACGGATACGCAGTATTTT.

This clonotype came up many times. The chain recombines TRBV20-1 with TRBJ2-7, with 7 bases fitting TRBD1. CDR1 DFQATT and CDR2 SNEGSKA come from the germline V gene (reference sequence). The CDR3 loop spans 15 amino acids. V lost 4 bases and J lost 2; bases outside the gene matches: 11. In DNA, the CDR3 is TGCAGTGCTACCCGAACGGGACAGCCTCCCTACGAGCAGTACTTC. Residues: CSATRTGQPPYEQYF.